This T cell receptor (beta chain) was found in a study of prognosis after radiotherapy for stage I lung cancer. In the study overall: Ages of the approximately 12 men and a handful of women ranged 53 to 84 years, median approximately 70. Concurrent therapy with stereotactic body radiotherapy was given to no patient.

This CDR3 is built from 15 residues. CDR1 LNHNV and CDR2 YYDKDF come from the germline V gene (reference sequence). Blood was drawn (approximately 6.5 milliliters of peripheral blood) at each of two time points. Researchers used two-round multiplex PCR to amplify TCR beta CDR3 starting from genomic DNA. Primers (each specific to one TRBV or TRBJ gene) were used in first-round PCR. MiXCR, run by TCRdb on the multiplex PCR reads, gives a single entry per CDR3 protein. The sample contains 15,000 to 20,000 distinct CDR3 sequences, 40% to 50% of which appear only once. About this clonotype: This may arise from a read error, as a much more abundant clone is one base away.

The receptor's source is a donor aged 50 or older with non-small cell lung cancer. Sequenced material: PBMCs, taken before or after stereotactic body radiation therapy (not recorded which). V gene TRBV15 combines with J gene TRBJ1-4; unclear D gene. CDR3 DNA sequence: TGTGCCACCAGCGGAGAGGAAGCAACTAATGAAAAACTGTTTTTT. This encodes CATSGEEATNEKLFF. The whole variable domain, filled in from reference TRBV15 and TRBJ1-4, reads DAMVIQNPRYQVTQFGKPVTLSCSQTLNHNVMYWYQQKSSQAPKLLFHYYDKDFNNEADTPDNFQSRRPNTSFCFLDIRSPGLGDTAMYLCATSGEEATNEKLFFGSGTQLSVL.